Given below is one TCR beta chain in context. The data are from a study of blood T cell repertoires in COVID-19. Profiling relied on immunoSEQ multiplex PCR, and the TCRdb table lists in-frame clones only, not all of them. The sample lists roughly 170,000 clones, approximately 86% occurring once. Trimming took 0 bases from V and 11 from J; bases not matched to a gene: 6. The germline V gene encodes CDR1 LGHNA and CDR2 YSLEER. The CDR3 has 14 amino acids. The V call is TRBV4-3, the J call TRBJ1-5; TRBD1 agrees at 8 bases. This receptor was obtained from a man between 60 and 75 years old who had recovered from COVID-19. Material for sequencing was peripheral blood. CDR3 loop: CASSQDGQGGTQHF. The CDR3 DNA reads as TGCGCCAGCAGCCAAGACGGACAGGGCGGGACCCAGCATTTT.